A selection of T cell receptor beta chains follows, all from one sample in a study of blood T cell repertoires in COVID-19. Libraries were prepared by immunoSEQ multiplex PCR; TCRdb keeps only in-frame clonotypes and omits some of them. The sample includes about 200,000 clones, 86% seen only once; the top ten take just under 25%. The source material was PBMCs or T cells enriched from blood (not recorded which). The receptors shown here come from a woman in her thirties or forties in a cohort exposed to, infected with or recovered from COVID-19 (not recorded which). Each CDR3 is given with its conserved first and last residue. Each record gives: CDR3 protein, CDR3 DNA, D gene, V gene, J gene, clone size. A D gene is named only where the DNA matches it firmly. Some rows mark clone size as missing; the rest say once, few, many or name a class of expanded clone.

CSVFRGGTYNEQFF	TGCAGCGTTTTCCGGGGTGGGACCTACAATGAGCAGTTCTTC	-	TRBV29-1	TRBJ2-1	-
CAITTDRRRTDTQYF	TGTGCCATCACTACGGACAGGCGACGCACAGATACGCAGTATTTT	TRBD1	TRBV10-3	TRBJ2-3	once
CASREGTGGTGELFF	TGTGCCAGCAGGGAAGGGACAGGGGGCACCGGGGAGCTGTTTTTT	TRBD1	TRBV2	TRBJ2-2	-
CASSIDPRGIGELFF	TGTGCCAGTAGTATAGATCCCAGGGGGATCGGGGAGCTGTTTTTT	TRBD1	TRBV19	TRBJ2-2	-
CASSESGLNTGELFF	TGCGCCAGCAGTGAGAGCGGATTGAACACCGGGGAGCTGTTTTTT	-	TRBV10-2	TRBJ2-2	-
CASSLFYYEQYF	TGTGCCAGCAGTTTATTTTACTACGAGCAGTACTTC	-	TRBV12-3/TRBV12-4	TRBJ2-7	-
CASSPEGYSGANVLTF	TGCGCCAGCAGCCCTGAGGGTTACTCTGGGGCCAACGTCCTGACTTTC	-	TRBV4-1	TRBJ2-6	-
CASSLNGRQGIWYGYTF	TGTGCCAGCAGCTTAAACGGTCGACAGGGGATCTGGTACGGCTACACCTTC	TRBD1	TRBV7-6	TRBJ1-2	-
CASSLHGRGREETQYF	TGTGCCAGCAGCTTACATGGCAGGGGGCGCGAGGAGACCCAGTACTTC	TRBD1	TRBV7-8	TRBJ2-5	-
CASSLDLRFSYEQYF	TGTGCCAGCAGCTTAGATCTGCGCTTCTCCTACGAGCAGTACTTC	-	TRBV11-3	TRBJ2-7	-
CASSFEGRDTGELFF	TGTGCCAGCAGCTTTGAGGGCAGAGACACCGGGGAGCTGTTTTTT	-	TRBV5-4	TRBJ2-2	-
CASSSGLAAYNEQFF	TGTGCCAGCAGCAGCGGACTAGCGGCGTACAATGAGCAGTTCTTC	TRBD2	TRBV7-2	TRBJ2-1	-
CASSQDEASGLSSYEQYF	TGTGCCAGCAGCCAAGATGAGGCTAGCGGGTTAAGCTCCTACGAGCAGTACTTC	TRBD2	TRBV4-2	TRBJ2-7	-
CASSLAGYGYTF	TGTGCCAGCAGCTTAGCCGGTTATGGCTACACCTTC	-	TRBV7-2	TRBJ1-2	-
CASSDQAGNEQFF	TGTGCCAGCAGCGATCAAGCCGGGAATGAGCAGTTCTTC	-	TRBV7-9	TRBJ2-1	-
CASSRKTSGSVNEQFF	TGTGCCAGCAGCCGTAAGACTAGCGGGAGCGTGAATGAGCAGTTCTTC	TRBD2	TRBV4-2	TRBJ2-1	-
CASSKVIGLAGGAYNNEQFF	TGTGCCAGCAGCAAAGTAATCGGACTAGCGGGGGGGGCGTATAACAATGAGCAGTTCTTC	-	TRBV21-1	TRBJ2-1	-
CASSLGGSSYNEQFF	TGTGCCAGCAGCTTAGGGGGAAGCTCCTACAATGAGCAGTTCTTC	-	TRBV5-6	TRBJ2-1	-
CASSYSTPRQGTGYTF	TGTGCCAGCAGTTACTCGACCCCCCGACAGGGTACGGGCTACACCTTC	TRBD1	TRBV6-5	TRBJ1-2	-
CSAAFETGRYEQYF	TGCAGCGCCGCCTTTGAGACAGGGAGATACGAGCAGTACTTC	TRBD1	TRBV29-1	TRBJ2-7	once
CASSLVSRGADTEAFF	TGTGCCAGCAGCTTGGTCTCAAGGGGTGCGGACACTGAAGCTTTCTTT	-	TRBV5-5	TRBJ1-1	-
CASSERSAIATGELFF	TGTGCCAGCAGCGAGAGATCAGCTATAGCCACCGGGGAGCTGTTTTTT	-	TRBV7-2	TRBJ2-2	once
CASSKDFLRNDYSGANVLTF	TGTGCCAGCAGCAAAGATTTCTTGCGGAATGATTACTCTGGGGCCAACGTCCTGACTTTC	-	TRBV21-1	TRBJ2-6	-
CASSRGGANEKLFF	TGTGCCAGCAGCCGAGGGGGCGCAAATGAAAAACTGTTTTTT	TRBD1	TRBV5-4	TRBJ1-4	-
CASAGAEQFF	TGTGCTAGTGCCGGAGCTGAGCAGTTCTTC	-	TRBV12-5	TRBJ2-1	once
CASSYGQGANYGYTF	TGTGCCAGCAGTTACGGACAGGGTGCTAACTATGGCTACACCTTC	TRBD1	TRBV6-5	TRBJ1-2	-
CASSLRVAGVSEQFF	TGTGCCAGCAGCTTAAGGGTAGCGGGAGTCTCTGAGCAGTTCTTC	TRBD2	TRBV7-2	TRBJ2-1	-
CASSGTSGGYEQYF	TGCGCCAGCAGCGGGACTAGCGGGGGCTACGAGCAGTACTTC	TRBD2	TRBV5-1	TRBJ2-7	-
CSVLQGSEQYF	TGCAGCGTCTTACAGGGTTCCGAGCAGTACTTC	-	TRBV29-1	TRBJ2-7	-
CASSESIQGWYEKLFF	TGTGCCAGCAGTGAATCCATACAGGGTTGGTATGAAAAACTGTTTTTT	-	TRBV6-1	TRBJ1-4	-
CATSRDLFYPIIEQYF	TGTGCCACCAGCAGAGATCTCTTCTACCCCATCATCGAGCAGTACTTC	-	TRBV15	TRBJ2-7	-
CASSSGQHTEAFF	TGTGCCAGCAGCTCCGGACAGCACACTGAAGCTTTCTTT	-	TRBV7-9	TRBJ1-1	few
CASRYRGRNTIYF	TGTGCCAGCAGATACAGGGGTAGGAACACCATATATTTT	TRBD1	TRBV28	TRBJ1-3	-
CSVEQQGAFENEQFF	TGCAGCGTGGAGCAACAGGGGGCTTTTGAGAATGAGCAGTTCTTC	TRBD1	TRBV29-1	TRBJ2-1	-
CASSLGQGAGQPQHF	TGTGCCAGCAGCTTGGGGCAGGGAGCGGGTCAGCCCCAGCATTTT	-	TRBV5-5	TRBJ1-5	-
CASSLGPGVGATRYF	TGTGCCAGCAGCTTAGGTCCGGGGGTTGGGGCGACTCGGTACTTC	-	TRBV11-2	TRBJ2-7	once
CASSFSRGGYGFVAAFF	TGTGCCAGCAGCTTTTCGAGGGGGGGCTACGGATTTGTAGCGGCTTTCTTT	-	TRBV11-2	TRBJ1-1	-
CATSTPGQVTEAFF	TGTGCCACCAGCACCCCGGGACAGGTCACTGAAGCTTTCTTT	TRBD1	TRBV15	TRBJ1-1	-
CSALSGQGTYEQYF	TGCAGCGCATTAAGTGGACAGGGGACCTACGAGCAGTACTTC	TRBD1	TRBV29-1	TRBJ2-7	-
CASSQVEQGTYGYTF	TGCGCCAGCAGCCAAGTGGAACAGGGGACCTATGGCTACACCTTC	TRBD1	TRBV4-1	TRBJ1-2	once
CASSARGLTEAFF	TGTGCCAGCAGTGCGAGGGGGCTCACTGAAGCTTTCTTT	TRBD1	TRBV25-1	TRBJ1-1	-